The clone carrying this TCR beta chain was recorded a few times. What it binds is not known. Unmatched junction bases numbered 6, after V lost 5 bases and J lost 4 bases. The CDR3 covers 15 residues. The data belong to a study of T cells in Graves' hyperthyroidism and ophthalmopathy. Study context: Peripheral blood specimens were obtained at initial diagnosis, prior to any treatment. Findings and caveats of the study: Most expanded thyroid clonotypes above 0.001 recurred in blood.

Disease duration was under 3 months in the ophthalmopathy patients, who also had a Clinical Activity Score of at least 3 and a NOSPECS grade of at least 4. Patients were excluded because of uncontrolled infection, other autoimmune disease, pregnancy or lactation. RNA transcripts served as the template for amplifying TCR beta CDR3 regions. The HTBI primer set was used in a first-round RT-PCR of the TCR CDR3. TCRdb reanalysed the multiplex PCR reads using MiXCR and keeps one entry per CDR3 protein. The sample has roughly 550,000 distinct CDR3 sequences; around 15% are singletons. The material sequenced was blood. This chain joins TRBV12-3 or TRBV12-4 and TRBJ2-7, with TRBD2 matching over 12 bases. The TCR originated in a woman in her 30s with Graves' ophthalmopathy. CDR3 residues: CASSGATSGSYEQYF. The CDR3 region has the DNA TGTGCCAGCAGTGGCGCGACTAGCGGGAGTTACGAGCAGTACTTC.